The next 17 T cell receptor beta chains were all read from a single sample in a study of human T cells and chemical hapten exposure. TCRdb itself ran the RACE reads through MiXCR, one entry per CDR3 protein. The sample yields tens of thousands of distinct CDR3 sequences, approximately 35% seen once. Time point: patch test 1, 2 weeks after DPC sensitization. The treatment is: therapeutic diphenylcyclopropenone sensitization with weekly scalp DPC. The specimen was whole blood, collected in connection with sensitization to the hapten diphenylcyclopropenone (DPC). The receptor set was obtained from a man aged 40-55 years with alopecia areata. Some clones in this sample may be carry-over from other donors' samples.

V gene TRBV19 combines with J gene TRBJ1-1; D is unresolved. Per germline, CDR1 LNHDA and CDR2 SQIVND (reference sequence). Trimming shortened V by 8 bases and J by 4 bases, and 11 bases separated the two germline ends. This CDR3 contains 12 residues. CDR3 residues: CASGWAATEAFF. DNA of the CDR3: TGTGCCAGTGGGTGGGCGGCCACTGAAGCTTTCTTT.

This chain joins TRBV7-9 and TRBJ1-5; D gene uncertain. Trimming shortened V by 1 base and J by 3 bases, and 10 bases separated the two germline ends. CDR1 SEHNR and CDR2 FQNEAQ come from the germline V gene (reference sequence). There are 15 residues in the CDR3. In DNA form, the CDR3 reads TGTGCCAGCAGCTTAGGTGCCAGTAACAATCAGCCCCAGCATTTT. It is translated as CASSLGASNNQPQHF. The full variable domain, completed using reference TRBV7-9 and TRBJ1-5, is DTGVSQNPRHKITKRGQNVTFRCDPISEHNRLYWYRQTLGQGPEFLTYFQNEAQLEKSRLLSDRFSAERPKGSFSTLEIQRTEQGDSAMYLCASSLGASNNQPQHFGDGTRLSIL.

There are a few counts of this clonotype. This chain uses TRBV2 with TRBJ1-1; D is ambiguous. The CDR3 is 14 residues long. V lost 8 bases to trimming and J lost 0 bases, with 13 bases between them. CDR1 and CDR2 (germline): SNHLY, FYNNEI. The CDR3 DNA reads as TGTGCCAGCTTTCGTGACATAATGAACACTGAAGCTTTCTTT. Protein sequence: CASFRDIMNTEAFF.

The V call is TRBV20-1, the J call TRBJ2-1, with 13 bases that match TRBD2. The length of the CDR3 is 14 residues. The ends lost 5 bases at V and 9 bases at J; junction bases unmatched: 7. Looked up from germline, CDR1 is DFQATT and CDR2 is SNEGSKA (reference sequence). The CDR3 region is CSAGTSGKLGEQFF. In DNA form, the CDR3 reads TGCAGTGCTGGGACTAGCGGGAAGCTGGGTGAGCAGTTCTTC.

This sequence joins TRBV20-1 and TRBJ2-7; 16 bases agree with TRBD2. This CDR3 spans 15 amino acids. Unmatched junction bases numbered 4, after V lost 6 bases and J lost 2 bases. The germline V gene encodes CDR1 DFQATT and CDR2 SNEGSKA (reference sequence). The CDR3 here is CSAPGLAGGTYEQYF. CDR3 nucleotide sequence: TGCAGTGCCCCGGGACTAGCGGGAGGGACCTACGAGCAGTACTTC.

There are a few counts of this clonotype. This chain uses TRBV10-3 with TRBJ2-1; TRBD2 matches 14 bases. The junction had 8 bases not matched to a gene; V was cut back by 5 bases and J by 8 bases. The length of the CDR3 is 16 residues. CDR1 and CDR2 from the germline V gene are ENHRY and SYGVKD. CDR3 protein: CAISKTSGRALDEQFF. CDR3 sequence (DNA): TGTGCCATCAGTAAGACTAGCGGGAGGGCCTTGGATGAGCAGTTCTTC.

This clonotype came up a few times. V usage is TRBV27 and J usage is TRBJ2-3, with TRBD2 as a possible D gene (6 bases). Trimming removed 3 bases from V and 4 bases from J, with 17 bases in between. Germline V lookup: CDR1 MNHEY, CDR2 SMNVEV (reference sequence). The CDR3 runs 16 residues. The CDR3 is CASSFIGGTWADTQYF. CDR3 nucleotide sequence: TGTGCCAGCAGTTTCATCGGGGGAACATGGGCAGATACGCAGTATTTT.

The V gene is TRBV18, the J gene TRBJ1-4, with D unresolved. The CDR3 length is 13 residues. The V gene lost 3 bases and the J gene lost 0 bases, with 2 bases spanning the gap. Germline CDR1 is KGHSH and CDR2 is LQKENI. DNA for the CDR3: TGTGCCAGCTCACCCCCAACTAATGAAAAACTGTTTTTT. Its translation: CASSPPTNEKLFF. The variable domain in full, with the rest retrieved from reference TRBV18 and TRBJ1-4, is NAGVMQNPRHLVRRRGQEARLRCSPMKGHSHVYWYRQLPEEGLKFMVYLQKENIIDESGMPKERFSAEFPKEGPSILRIQQVVRGDSAAYFCASSPPTNEKLFFGSGTQLSVL.

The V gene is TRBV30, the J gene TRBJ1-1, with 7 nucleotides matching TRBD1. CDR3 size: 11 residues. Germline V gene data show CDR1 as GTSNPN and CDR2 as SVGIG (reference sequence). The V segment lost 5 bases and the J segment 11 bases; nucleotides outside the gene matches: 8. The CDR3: CAWDRQGWAFF. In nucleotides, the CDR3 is TGTGCCTGGGACAGACAGGGATGGGCTTTCTTT.

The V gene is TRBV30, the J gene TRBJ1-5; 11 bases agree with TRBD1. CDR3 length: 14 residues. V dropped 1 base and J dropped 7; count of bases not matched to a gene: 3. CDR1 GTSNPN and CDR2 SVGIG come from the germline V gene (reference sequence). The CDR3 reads CAWSGTGGWQPQHF. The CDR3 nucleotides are TGTGCCTGGAGTGGGACAGGGGGCTGGCAGCCCCAGCATTTT.

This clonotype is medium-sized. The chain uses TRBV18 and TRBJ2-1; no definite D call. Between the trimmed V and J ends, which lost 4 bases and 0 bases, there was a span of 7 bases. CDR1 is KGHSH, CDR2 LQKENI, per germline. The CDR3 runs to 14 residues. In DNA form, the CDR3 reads TGTGCCAGCTCACACGCCAGCTCCTACAATGAGCAGTTCTTC. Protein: CASSHASSYNEQFF.

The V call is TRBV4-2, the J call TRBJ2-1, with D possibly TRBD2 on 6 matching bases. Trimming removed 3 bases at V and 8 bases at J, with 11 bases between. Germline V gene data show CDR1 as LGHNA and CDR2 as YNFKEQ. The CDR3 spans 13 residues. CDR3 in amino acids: CASSQGGGYEQFF. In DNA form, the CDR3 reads TGTGCCAGCAGCCAGGGAGGTGGGTATGAGCAGTTCTTC.

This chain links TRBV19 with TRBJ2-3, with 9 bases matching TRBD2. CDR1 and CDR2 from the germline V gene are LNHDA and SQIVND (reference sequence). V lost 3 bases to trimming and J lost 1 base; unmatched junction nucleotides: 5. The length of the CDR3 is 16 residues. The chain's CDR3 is CASSMIAGEGTDTQYF. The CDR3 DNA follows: TGTGCCAGTAGTATGATAGCGGGAGAGGGCACAGATACGCAGTATTTT.

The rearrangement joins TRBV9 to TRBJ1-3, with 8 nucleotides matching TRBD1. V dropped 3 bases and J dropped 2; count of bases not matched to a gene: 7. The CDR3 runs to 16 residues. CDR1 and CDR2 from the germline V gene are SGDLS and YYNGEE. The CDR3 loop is CASSGGQGTPGNTIYF. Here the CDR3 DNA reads TGTGCCAGCAGCGGAGGACAGGGAACGCCTGGAAACACCATATATTTT.

The CDR3 is CASSPQGSPRPQHF. The CDR3 DNA follows: TGTGCCAGCTCACCACAAGGTTCTCCGAGGCCCCAGCATTTT. The V call is TRBV18, the J call TRBJ1-5; D unclear. Germline V CDR1 and CDR2: KGHSH, LQKENI. The CDR3 sequence is 14 residues long. Between the trimmed V and J ends, which lost 1 base and 9 bases, there was a span of 13 bases.

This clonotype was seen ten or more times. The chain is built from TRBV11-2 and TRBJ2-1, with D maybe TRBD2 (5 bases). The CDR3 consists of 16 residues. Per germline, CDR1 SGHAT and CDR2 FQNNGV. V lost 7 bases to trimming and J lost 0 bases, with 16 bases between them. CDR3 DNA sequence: TGTGCCAGCAACCCAATCGGGATAAGCTCCTACAATGAGCAGTTCTTC. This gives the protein CASNPIGISSYNEQFF.

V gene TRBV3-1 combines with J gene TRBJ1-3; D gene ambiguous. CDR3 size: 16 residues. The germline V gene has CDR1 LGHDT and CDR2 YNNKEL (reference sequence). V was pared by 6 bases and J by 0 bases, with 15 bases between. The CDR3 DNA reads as TGTGCCAGCAGTCACCCGACTGCGAGCTCTGGAAACACCATATATTTT. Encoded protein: CASSHPTASSGNTIYF.